Here is one TCR beta chain with its context. Its cognate antigen is unknown. The data were taken from a study of naive and memory T cell subsets. Whole-study findings and limits: Clonotypes are single alpha or beta chains, not paired receptors.

Two oligonucleotides, mixed equimolar, formed the beta constant-region primer covering TRBC1 and TRBC2. The ligated cDNA underwent four PCR rounds using SP2 and nested alpha and beta constant-region primers. Ligation attached a single-stranded oligonucleotide with a 12-nucleotide UMI and the SP2 primer to the cDNA 3' end. TCRdb passed the UMI-ligation and nested PCR reads through MiXCR, listing each CDR3 protein once. The repertoire consists of around 110,000 distinct CDR3 sequences, with roughly 36% occurring once and the leading ten covering more than 0.8%. Cells stained for CD3, CD4, CD8, CD45RA and CD27 were sorted into four subsets. CDR1 and CDR2 (germline): LGHDT, YNNKEL (reference sequence). V lost 3 bases, J lost 9 bases, and 12 bases lay in between. The CDR3 has 13 amino acids.

This TCR derives from a human donor in good health. This chain uses TRBV3-1 with TRBJ1-5; D unclear. The sample consisted of central memory CD4+ T cells from blood. The DNA for the CDR3 is TGTGCCAGCAGCCAGGGCGTTCAACGGCCCCAGCATTTT. The encoded protein is CASSQGVQRPQHF.